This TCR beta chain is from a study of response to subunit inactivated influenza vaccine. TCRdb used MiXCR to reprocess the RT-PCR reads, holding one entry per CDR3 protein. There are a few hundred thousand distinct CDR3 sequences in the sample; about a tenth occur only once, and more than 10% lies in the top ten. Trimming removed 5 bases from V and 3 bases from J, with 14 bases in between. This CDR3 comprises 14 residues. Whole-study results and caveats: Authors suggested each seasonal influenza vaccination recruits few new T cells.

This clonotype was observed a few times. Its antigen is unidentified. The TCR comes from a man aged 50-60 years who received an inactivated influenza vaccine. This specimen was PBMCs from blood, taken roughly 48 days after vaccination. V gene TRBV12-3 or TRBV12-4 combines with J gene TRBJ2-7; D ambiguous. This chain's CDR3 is CASSALVGNYEQYF. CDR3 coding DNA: TGTGCCAGCAGTGCCCTCGTCGGTAACTACGAGCAGTACTTC.